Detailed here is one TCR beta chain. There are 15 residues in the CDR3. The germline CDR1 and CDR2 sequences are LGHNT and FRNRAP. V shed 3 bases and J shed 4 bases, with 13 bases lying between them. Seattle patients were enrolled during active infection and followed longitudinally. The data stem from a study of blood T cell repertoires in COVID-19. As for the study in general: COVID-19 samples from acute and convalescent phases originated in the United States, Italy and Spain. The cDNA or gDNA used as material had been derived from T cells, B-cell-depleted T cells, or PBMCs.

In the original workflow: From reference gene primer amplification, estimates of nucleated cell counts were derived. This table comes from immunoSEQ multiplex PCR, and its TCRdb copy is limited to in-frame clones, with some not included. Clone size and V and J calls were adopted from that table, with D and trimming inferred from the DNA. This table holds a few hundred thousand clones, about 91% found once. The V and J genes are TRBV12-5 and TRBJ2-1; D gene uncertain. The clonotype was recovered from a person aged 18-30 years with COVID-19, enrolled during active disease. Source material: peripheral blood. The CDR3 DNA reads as TGTGCTAGTGGTTTTCCCCGTACAGATTACAATGAGCAGTTCTTC. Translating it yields CASGFPRTDYNEQFF.